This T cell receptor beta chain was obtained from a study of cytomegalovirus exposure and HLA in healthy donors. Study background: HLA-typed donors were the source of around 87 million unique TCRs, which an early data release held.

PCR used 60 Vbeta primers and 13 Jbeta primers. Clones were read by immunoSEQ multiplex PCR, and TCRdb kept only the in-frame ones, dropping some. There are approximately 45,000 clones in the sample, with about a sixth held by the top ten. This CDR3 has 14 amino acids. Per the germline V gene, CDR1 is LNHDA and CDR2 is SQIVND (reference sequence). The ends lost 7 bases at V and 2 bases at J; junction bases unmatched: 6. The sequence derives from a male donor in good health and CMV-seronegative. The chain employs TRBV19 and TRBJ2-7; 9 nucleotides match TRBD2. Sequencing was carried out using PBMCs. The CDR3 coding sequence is TGTGCCAGTAAGGTAGCGGGGGTCGCCTACGAGCAGTACTTC. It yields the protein CASKVAGVAYEQYF. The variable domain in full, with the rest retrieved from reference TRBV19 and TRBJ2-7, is DGGITQSPKYLFRKEGQNVTLSCEQNLNHDAMYWYRQDPGQGLRLIYYSQIVNDFQKGDIAEGYSVSREKKESFPLTVTSAQKNPTAFYLCASKVAGVAYEQYFGPGTRLTVT.